This T cell receptor (beta chain) was captured in a study of CD8+CD57+ T cells in acquired aplastic anemia. Overall study context: An average of roughly 2.9 ug of DNA was obtained from sorted CD4+ and CD8+ cells. Study-wide results and limits: Simpson's diversity of CD8+ cells was not significantly different in patients compared with controls. Patients and controls shared approximately 30 CD8+ CDR3 sequences.

By flow cytometry, patients selected for sequencing had shown an expansion of CD8+CD57+ cells. This clonotype was observed at least ten times. Its cognate antigen is unknown. CDR3 and TCR beta VDJ profiling relied on genomic DNA as the template. TCRdb redid the calling of the reads with MiXCR, one entry per CDR3 protein. The table includes 95,000 to 150,000 distinct CDR3 sequences, less than 50% detected once. The CDR3 totals 15 residues. Germline loops: CDR1 LGHDT, CDR2 YNNKEL (reference sequence). V shed 6 bases and J 5 bases; nucleotides not matched to a gene: 11. This sequence originates from a human donor with aplastic anemia. Sequencing used sorted CD4+, CD8+, or CD8+CD57+ T cells (not recorded which) from PBMCs. The chain carries TRBV3-1 and TRBJ2-5; 8 positions agree with TRBD1. CDR3 amino acids: CASSPTRTGTETQYF. For the CDR3, the DNA is TGTGCCAGCAGTCCAACGAGGACAGGGACGGAGACCCAGTACTTC.